The rows below give T cell receptor beta chains drawn from one sample of a study of tumor-infiltrating lymphocytes in primary liver carcinoma. TCRdb called the multiplex PCR reads again in MiXCR, with one record for every CDR3 protein. The table shows roughly 91,000 distinct CDR3 sequences, with about 70% occurring only once. Sequences were obtained from liver tumor tissue from sampling region 5. The receptors were gathered from a woman aged 55-70 years with primary liver carcinoma and hepatitis B virus infection. Each CDR3 is given with its conserved first and last residue. A D gene is named only where the DNA matches it firmly. Expanded clones are given a class, and other clones once, few, many or no size at all.

>.|TRBJ1-5|.|TRBV11-2
TGTGCCAGCAGCTTAGTGGACAGCAACAATCAGCCCCAGCTTTTT
CASSLVDSNNQPQLF
>.|TRBJ2-3|TRBD2|TRBV11-1
TGTACCAGCAGCGTAAGGCAACGTGCGGGAGAATCTCACTTT
CTSSVRQRAGESHF
>many|TRBJ1-1|TRBD1|TRBV7-8
TGTGCCAGCACCGATTCGACAGGGGTCTTCACTGAAGCTTTCTTT
CASTDSTGVFTEAFF
>many|TRBJ2-1|TRBD1|TRBV28
TGTGCCAGCAGGCGGACAGGCCTCCACAATGAGCAGTTCTTC
CASRRTGLHNEQFF
>.|TRBJ2-3|TRBD2|TRBV7-2
TGTGCCAGCAGCTTGACTAGCTGGAGGGCAGATACGCAGTATTTT
CASSLTSWRADTQYF
>.|TRBJ2-1|.|TRBV12-3/TRBV12-4
TGTGCCAGCACCACGGACAGAGGCAATGAGCAGCTCTTC
CASTTDRGNEQLF
>once|TRBJ1-5|.|TRBV4-2
TGTGCCAGCAGCCAAGCAGTTACTCAGCCCCAGCATTTT
CASSQAVTQPQHF
>.|TRBJ1-2|TRBD1|TRBV6-2/TRBV6-3
TGTGCCAGCAGTAAAACAGGGGGGCGCGGCTACACCTTC
CASSKTGGRGYTF
>.|TRBJ1-1|.|TRBV6-1
TGTGTTAGCCTCCCCCTGATAGTAGTCGAAGCTTTCTTT
CVSLPLIVVEAFF
>.|TRBJ2-3|TRBD2|TRBV4-2
TGTGCCAGCTTAGGGTCCAGGGTAGCGGGAGGAAAAGATACGCAGTATTTT
CASLGSRVAGGKDTQYF
>.|TRBJ2-2|.|TRBV7-9
TGTGCCAGCAGCATGTACGCGGGAAGCACCGGGGAGCTGTTTTTT
CASSMYAGSTGELFF
>.|TRBJ2-7|.|TRBV12-3/TRBV12-4
TGTGTCAGCAGTCAAGCTCGGGGGACATACGAGCAGTACTTC
CVSSQARGTYEQYF
>many|TRBJ2-7|TRBD1|TRBV18
TGTGCCAGCTCAGCCACAAGCCCCGGGACAGCCTACGAGCAGTACTTC
CASSATSPGTAYEQYF
>.|TRBJ2-7|.|TRBV11-2
TGTGCCCGCAGCTACAACCAGCCGGAACTAACGGGCGGGGAGCAGTACTTC
CARSYNQPELTGGEQYF
>.|TRBJ2-2|.|TRBV5-4
TGTGCCAGCACCTCTGGAGGTTATAATGACGGGGAGCTGTTTTTT
CASTSGGYNDGELFF
>once|TRBJ2-7|.|TRBV4-2
TGTTCCAGCAGCCAAGATCGAGGATGTGTAGGGACCTACGAGCAGTACTTC
CSSSQDRGCVGTYEQYF
>.|TRBJ1-6|TRBD1|TRBV4-2
TGTGCCAGCAGCCGGGGACAGACAAATTCACACCTCCACTTT
CASSRGQTNSHLHF
>.|TRBJ1-3|.|TRBV11-2
TGTGCCAGCAGCTCGCGCCTCCCGACTGATAGCTTCGGAAACACCATATATTTT
CASSSRLPTDSFGNTIYF
>.|TRBJ1-1|.|TRBV11-2
.
CASIFARGTEAFF
>.|TRBJ2-7|.|TRBV6-5
TGTGCCAGCGGTGACTACGGACGTGGAAAATCCTATGAGCGGTACTTC
CASGDYGRGKSYERYF
>.|TRBJ2-3|TRBD2|TRBV6-1
TGTGCCAGCAGTGCGACTAGCGTGAAGTGGGATACGCAGTATTTT
CASSATSVKWDTQYF
>few|TRBJ2-1|.|TRBV18
TGTGCCAGCGGGAGGACGGCTCTACCTGAGCAGTTCTTC
CASGRTALPEQFF
>.|TRBJ1-1|TRBD1|TRBV11-3
TGTGCCAGTAGCTTCGGGACAGTGATCACTGAAGTTTTCTTT
CASSFGTVITEVFF
>.|TRBJ2-2|.|TRBV29-1
TGCAACACAACAGGGCTTCTGAATACCGGGGAGCTGTTTTTT
CNTTGLLNTGELFF